This T cell receptor (beta chain) derives from a study of early T cells in non-severe SARS-CoV-2 infection. One entry per CDR3 protein results from TCRdb running MiXCR on the 5' RACE reads. The sample consists of roughly 38,000 distinct CDR3 sequences, 5.5% of them appearing once. This clonotype has more than one count but fewer than ten. Its antigen is not identified. The germline V gene encodes CDR1 DFQATT and CDR2 SNEGSKA (reference sequence). The CDR3 is 12 residues long. V lost 1 base and J 5 bases, leaving 8 bases between the germline ends. The study's findings and limits: Reliance on VDJdb matching favored anti-spike CD8 responses; private and CD4 specificities were missed.

The chain couples TRBV20-1 to TRBJ2-5; D perhaps matches TRBD1 (5 bases). Material: whole blood, obtained at baseline. This receptor was identified in an adult who was a healthcare worker with PCR-confirmed SARS-CoV-2 infection or an uninfected control (not recorded which). CDR3 amino acids: CSARVGVETQYF. The CDR3 nucleotides are TGCAGTGCTAGAGTAGGGGTCGAGACCCAGTACTTC.